These 30 T cell receptor beta chains came from one sample sequenced in a study of T cells in Graves' hyperthyroidism and ophthalmopathy. The investigators amplified TCR beta CDR3 regions from RNA transcripts. The TCR CDR3 first-round RT-PCR relied on the HTBI primer set. TCRdb re-derived calls from the multiplex PCR reads in MiXCR, one entry per CDR3 protein. The table shows 400,000 to 500,000 distinct CDR3 sequences, with about 15% occurring only once. The material sequenced was blood. Every receptor here comes from a man aged 18-30 years with Graves' ophthalmopathy.

Details on this clonotype: Germline is not matched at one junction end, which may reflect a read error. V is TRBV2 and J is TRBJ2-4; TRBD1 matches at 9 bases. CDR1 SNHLY and CDR2 FYNNEI come from the germline V gene. The CDR3 extends over 14 amino acids. CDR3: CTSTRGQGPNIQYF. The CDR3 DNA sequence: TGTACCAGCACCCGCGGACAGGGGCCGAACATTCAGTACTTC.

This clonotype has at least ten counts. The chain employs TRBV5-1 and TRBJ2-3, with D maybe TRBD1 (6 bases). Germline V gene data show CDR1 as SGHRS and CDR2 as YFSETQ. There are 14 residues in the CDR3. V was pared by 4 bases and J by 6 bases, with 15 bases between. CDR3 region: CASSNGQRGDTQYF. In DNA form, the CDR3 reads TGCGCCAGCAGCAACGGACAGAGAGGCGATACGCAGTATTTT.

This clonotype was seen many times. V usage is TRBV11-2 and J usage is TRBJ2-7; no definite D call. The V gene's germline CDR1 is SGHAT and CDR2 FQNNGV. The CDR3 has 14 amino acids. Trimming shortened V by 1 base and J by 6 bases, and 13 bases separated the two germline ends. In DNA, the CDR3 is TGTGCCAGCAGCTTAGGCTCCTCCAACTCCGAGCAGTACTTC. It translates to CASSLGSSNSEQYF.

This clonotype was observed at least ten times. The chain recombines TRBV30 with TRBJ2-5; 9 bases are a match to TRBD2. CDR3 length: 14 amino acids. CDR1 and CDR2 (germline): GTSNPN, SVGIG (reference sequence). J gave up 5 bases and V 2 bases, and 6 bases lay outside the gene matches. The CDR3 DNA reads as TGTGCCTGGAGTCTTAGCGGGAGTTGGGAGACCCAGTACTTC. Translated, it gives CAWSLSGSWETQYF.

This clonotype showed up just a few times. In nucleotides, the CDR3 is TGTGCCAGCACCCAGATGCGGGGATCCGACGAGCAGTACTTC. It yields the protein CASTQMRGSDEQYF. The rearrangement links TRBV6-1 to TRBJ2-7, with D possibly TRBD2 on 6 matching bases. Germline CDR1 MNHNS, CDR2 SASEGT. The length of the CDR3 is 14 residues. V gave up 7 bases and J gave up 5 bases, with 18 bases separating them.

This clonotype was found many times. V is TRBV20-1 and J is TRBJ2-2, with a weak D call TRBD1 (5 bases). The CDR3 is made up of 15 amino acids. V lost 4 bases to trimming and J lost 7 bases, with 19 bases between them. Germline V lookup: CDR1 DFQATT, CDR2 SNEGSKA (reference sequence). This CDR3 is CSATPGAGKDGELFF. The CDR3 DNA is TGCAGTGCTACCCCTGGGGCAGGGAAGGACGGGGAGCTGTTTTTT.

Ten or more counts support this clonotype. An end of the junction does not agree with germline; a read error may underlie this. The J gene is TRBJ2-2, the V gene TRBV12-3 or TRBV12-4, with D possibly matching TRBD2 (6 bases). This CDR3 has 15 residues. In nucleotides, the CDR3 is TGTGCCAGCAATTTAGAGCCTGGCGGGGTCGGGGAGCTGTTTTTT. Its translation: CASNLEPGGVGELFF.

This clonotype was seen ten or more times. This chain links TRBV28 with TRBJ2-3; 7 bases match TRBD1. Germline lookup yields CDR1 MDHEN and CDR2 SYDVKM. V shed 4 bases, J shed 2 bases, and the junction held 6 bases outside the gene matches. This CDR3 has 15 residues. As DNA, the CDR3 is TGTGCCAGCAGTTATGGTGACAGGGACACAGATACGCAGTATTTT. This sequence encodes CASSYGDRDTDTQYF.

This sequence joins TRBV14 and TRBJ2-3, with a tentative D call TRBD2 (5 bases). This CDR3 contains 13 residues. The V end was cut by 6 bases, the J end by 5 bases, with 12 bases between. Per the germline V gene, CDR1 is SGHDN and CDR2 is FVKESK. CDR3 residues: CASSLGVRDTQYF. In DNA form, the CDR3 reads TGTGCCAGCAGTCTCGGGGTAAGAGATACGCAGTATTTT.

This clonotype was observed a handful of times. This sequence joins TRBV12-3 or TRBV12-4 and TRBJ1-1, with D unresolved. Between the trimmed V and J ends, which lost 7 bases and 11 bases, there was a span of 14 bases. The CDR3 totals 11 residues. The CDR3: CASTSGPGAFF. For the CDR3, the DNA is TGTGCCAGCACCTCGGGCCCTGGGGCTTTCTTT.

This clonotype was observed a handful of times. For the CDR3, the DNA is TGCAGTGCAGCGGGACTAGCGGGAGCCTATGAGCAGTTCTTC. Translating gives CSAAGLAGAYEQFF. The chain couples TRBV20-1 to TRBJ2-1; 14 positions agree with TRBD2. The CDR3 consists of 14 residues. The V gene's germline CDR1 is DFQATT and CDR2 SNEGSKA (reference sequence). Losses at the gene ends were 6 bases for V and 8 bases for J; bases not matched to a gene: 6.

In this sample, this clonotype turned up many times. This chain links TRBV13 with TRBJ2-1; 13 positions match TRBD2. J gave up 8 bases and V 4 bases, and 14 bases lay outside the gene matches. The CDR3 has 18 residues. Per germline, CDR1 PRHDT and CDR2 FYEKMQ (reference sequence). The CDR3 DNA is TGTGCCAGCAGCTCAGAGAGTATTAGTGGACTAGCGGGAGATGAGCAGTTCTTC. Translated: CASSSESISGLAGDEQFF.

The rearrangement joins TRBV7-2 to TRBJ2-2; TRBD1 might be the D (6 bases). The V and J ends lost 2 bases and 6 bases respectively, with 7 bases between them. The CDR3 is 13 residues long. CDR1 and CDR2 from the germline V gene are SGHTA and FQGNSA. The CDR3: CASSLKGAGELFF. The CDR3 DNA reads as TGTGCCAGCAGCTTAAAGGGGGCCGGGGAGCTGTTTTTT. The full variable domain, its missing parts supplied by reference TRBV7-2 and TRBJ2-2, is GAGVSQSPSNKVTEKGKDVELRCDPISGHTALYWYRQSLGQGLEFLIYFQGNSAPDKSGLPSDRFSAERTGGSVSTLTIQRTQQEDSAVYLCASSLKGAGELFFGEGSRLTVL.

The chain links TRBV7-9 to TRBJ2-1, with D possibly being TRBD2 (6 bases). This CDR3 comprises 12 residues. The V gene's germline CDR1 is SEHNR and CDR2 FQNEAQ (reference sequence). Trimming stripped 8 bases from V and 10 bases from J, with 15 bases between. CDR3 bases: TGTGCCAGCCCCTGGGGGACTGGGGAGCAGTTCTTC. Encoded protein: CASPWGTGEQFF.

This clonotype was observed a few times. The genes are TRBV24-1 and TRBJ2-2; D possibly uses TRBD1 or TRBD2 (5 bases each). CDR3 length: 15 amino acids. The germline V gene has CDR1 KGHDR and CDR2 SFDVKD. V was pared by 5 bases and J by 4 bases, with 13 bases between. The CDR3 reads CATSGRGSGTGELFF. CDR3 sequence (DNA): TGTGCCACCAGTGGCCGGGGCAGTGGCACCGGGGAGCTGTTTTTT.

For this clonotype: It may be a read error: a sequence one base away is much more abundant. Given the absence of the conserved phenylalanine or tryptophan at the CDR3 end, a read error is likely. V is TRBV3-1 and J is TRBJ1-1, with D unresolved. CDR1 LGHDT and CDR2 YNNKEL come from the germline V gene (reference sequence). This CDR3 has 12 residues. V was trimmed by 4 bases and J by 4 bases, leaving 7 bases between them. The CDR3 spells CASSPIGTEAFL. CDR3 coding DNA: TGTGCCAGCAGCCCCATAGGCACTGAAGCTTTCTTA.

In this sample, this clonotype turned up many times. The chain recombines TRBV18 with TRBJ1-1, with D hard to call. The CDR3 loop spans 13 amino acids. V was clipped by 3 bases and J by 11 bases, with 16 bases between them. Per the germline V gene, CDR1 is KGHSH and CDR2 is LQKENI. The CDR3 region is CASSPTREAVAFF. The DNA for the CDR3 is TGTGCCAGCTCACCGACGAGGGAGGCAGTGGCTTTCTTT.

A few counts support this clonotype. This chain connects TRBV18 to TRBJ1-1; no definite D call. This CDR3 has 15 amino acids. The germline gives CDR1 KGHSH, CDR2 LQKENI. Trimming shortened V by 5 bases and J by 3 bases, and 16 bases separated the two germline ends. The CDR3 is CASSISTGVYTEAFF. CDR3 bases: TGTGCCAGCTCAATCTCAACTGGGGTTTACACTGAAGCTTTCTTT.

This clonotype has ten or more counts. This chain uses TRBV4-1 with TRBJ1-2; D possibly corresponds to TRBD1 (6 bases). Germline values: CDR1 MGHRA, CDR2 YSYEKL. There are 16 residues in the CDR3. The V and J ends lost 0 bases and 6 bases respectively, with 17 bases between them. The CDR3 coding sequence is TGCGCCAGCAGCCAAGATCGCCCTACAGGGAAGGATGGCTACACCTTC. It specifies CASSQDRPTGKDGYTF.

This clonotype was seen ten or more times. The chain is built from TRBV25-1 and TRBJ2-1; possibly TRBD1 for D (5 bases). The CDR3 is 14 amino acids. Germline V gives CDR1 MGHDK, CDR2 SYGVNS. V lost 3 bases and J lost 4, with 10 bases in between. Written as DNA, the CDR3 is TGTGCCAGCAGTGAGGGCAGGGTGTACAATGAGCAGTTCTTC. It encodes CASSEGRVYNEQFF.

The chain links TRBV6-2 or TRBV6-3 to TRBJ1-1, with TRBD1 identical over 7 bases. V gave up 5 bases and J gave up 0 bases; unmatched junction bases: 9. CDR3 length equals 16 residues. In germline, CDR1 is MNHEY, CDR2 SVGEGT. The CDR3 spells CASSARDSDMNTEAFF. CDR3 bases: TGTGCCAGCAGTGCCCGGGACAGCGACATGAACACTGAAGCTTTCTTT.

This clonotype was detected ten times or more. The chain joins TRBV5-1 to TRBJ2-3; 9 nucleotides line up with TRBD2. This CDR3 region has 15 residues. CDR1 is SGHRS, CDR2 YFSETQ, per germline. The V and J ends lost 2 bases and 2 bases, in that order; junction bases with no gene match: 3. This CDR3 is CASSFSGGHTDTQYF. Here the CDR3 DNA reads TGCGCCAGCAGCTTCAGCGGGGGGCACACAGATACGCAGTATTTT.

This clonotype was picked up many times. The V and J genes are TRBV2 and TRBJ1-1; no firm D call. With 2 bases removed from V and 4 bases from J, the gap between germline ends came to 11 bases. Germline-derived CDR1 and CDR2 are SNHLY and FYNNEI. The CDR3 covers 14 residues. The CDR3 DNA follows: TGTGCCAGCAGTGAATTCGCGGCAGGCACTGAAGCTTTCTTT. Amino acids: CASSEFAAGTEAFF. The full variable domain, its missing parts supplied by reference TRBV2 and TRBJ1-1, is EPEVTQTPSHQVTQMGQEVILRCVPISNHLYFYWYRQILGQKVEFLVSFYNNEISEKSEIFDDQFSVERPDGSNFTLKIRSTKLEDSAMYFCASSEFAAGTEAFFGQGTRLTVV.

This clonotype was seen a handful of times. V usage is TRBV6-1 and J usage is TRBJ2-7; 9 nucleotides align to TRBD1. This CDR3 is 14 amino acids long. Germline-derived CDR1 and CDR2 are MNHNS and SASEGT. V gave up 4 bases and J gave up 3 bases; unmatched junction bases: 4. For the CDR3, the DNA is TGTGCCAGCAGTGCCGGGACAGGGCACTACGAGCAGTACTTC. Its protein product is CASSAGTGHYEQYF.

This clonotype was counted at least ten times. This chain joins TRBV28 and TRBJ1-4, with TRBD1 matching over 10 bases. Germline CDR1 MDHEN, CDR2 SYDVKM. V lost 3 bases and J lost 8; bases outside the gene matches: 6. The CDR3 is 15 residues long. The CDR3 is CASSFGGTGDEKLFF. The CDR3 DNA reads as TGTGCCAGCAGTTTTGGTGGGACAGGGGACGAAAAACTGTTTTTT. Based on the CDR3 plus reference TRBV28 and TRBJ1-4, the full variable domain is DVKVTQSSRYLVKRTGEKVFLECVQDMDHENMFWYRQDPGLGLRLIYFSYDVKMKEKGDIPEGYSVSREKKERFSLILESASTNQTSMYLCASSFGGTGDEKLFFGSGTQLSVL.

This clonotype was observed a few times. The chain combines TRBV24-1 with TRBJ2-1, with D possibly being TRBD2 (6 bases). This CDR3 has 16 amino acids. The ends were cut back, 0 bases at V and 10 bases at J, with 18 bases in the middle. Germline-derived CDR1 and CDR2 are KGHDR and SFDVKD. The CDR3 reads CATSDLRAGGTLEQFF. The CDR3 DNA is TGTGCCACCAGTGATTTGCGGGCAGGTGGGACTCTCGAGCAGTTCTTC.

The CDR3 nucleotides read TGTGCCACCAGTGCCGGGACAGCGCTTAGCAATCAGCCCCAGCATTTT. It yields the protein CATSAGTALSNQPQHF. V gene TRBV24-1 combines with J gene TRBJ1-5; 7 nucleotides line up with TRBD1. V lost 5 bases, J lost 0 bases, and 6 bases stayed unmatched. Per the germline V gene, CDR1 is KGHDR and CDR2 is SFDVKD. CDR3 size: 16 residues.

This clonotype has a handful of counts. CDR3 nucleotides: TGCGCCAGCAGCCAAGGTCTCATGTGGCGGGACTATGGCTACACCTTC. Translated, it gives CASSQGLMWRDYGYTF. The J gene is TRBJ1-2, the V gene TRBV4-1, with no clear D. Trimming cost V 1 base and J 3 bases, with 15 bases left between them. The CDR3 contains 16 residues. Germline V lookup: CDR1 MGHRA, CDR2 YSYEKL.

This chain connects TRBV6-5 to TRBJ2-3; possibly TRBD2 for D (5 bases). Germline CDR1 reads MNHEY; CDR2 reads SVGAGI. V was pared by 5 bases and J by 8 bases, with 14 bases between. The CDR3 is 13 amino acids. CDR3 in DNA: TGTGCCAGCAGTGACGGAAGCGGAGGTACGCAGTATTTT. This sequence encodes CASSDGSGGTQYF.

The chain is built from TRBV18 and TRBJ1-2; D is undetermined. Germline loops: CDR1 KGHSH, CDR2 LQKENI. V dropped 3 bases and J dropped 9 bases, with 14 bases sitting between them. There are 13 residues in the CDR3. The CDR3 sequence: CASSPGLTTSYTF. The CDR3 DNA sequence: TGTGCCAGCTCACCGGGATTAACCACTAGCTACACCTTC.